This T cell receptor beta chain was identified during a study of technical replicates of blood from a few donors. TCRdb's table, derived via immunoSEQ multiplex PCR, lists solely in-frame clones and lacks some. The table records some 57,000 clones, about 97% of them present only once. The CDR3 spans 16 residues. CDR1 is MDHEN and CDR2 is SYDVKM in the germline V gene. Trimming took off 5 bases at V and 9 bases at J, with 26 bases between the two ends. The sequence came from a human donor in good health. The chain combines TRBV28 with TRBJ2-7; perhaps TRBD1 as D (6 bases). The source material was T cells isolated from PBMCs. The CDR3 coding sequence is TGTGCCAGCAGTCCACGGGGCAGGGGCACCCATACGAGGCAGTACTTC. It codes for CASSPRGRGTHTRQYF.